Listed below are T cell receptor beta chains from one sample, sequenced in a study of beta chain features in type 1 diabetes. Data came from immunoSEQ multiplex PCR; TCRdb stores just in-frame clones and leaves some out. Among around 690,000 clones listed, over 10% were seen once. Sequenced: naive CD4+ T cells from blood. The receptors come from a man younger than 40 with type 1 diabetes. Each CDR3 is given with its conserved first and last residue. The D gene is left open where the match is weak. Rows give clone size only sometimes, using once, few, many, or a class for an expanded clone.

cdr3_nt: TGTGCCAGCAGCTTCGGGATGGGATCCAACTATGGCTACACCTTC
cdr3_aa: CASSFGMGSNYGYTF
d_call: NA
v_call: TRBV7-9
j_call: TRBJ1-2
clone_size: NA

cdr3_nt: TGTGCCTGGAGTGACGGACTAGGGGCTTACAATGAGCAGTTCTTC
cdr3_aa: CAWSDGLGAYNEQFF
d_call: TRBD2
v_call: TRBV30
j_call: TRBJ2-1
clone_size: few

cdr3_nt: TGTGCCAGCAACAGGGAACGGTCCTACGAGCAGTACTTC
cdr3_aa: CASNRERSYEQYF
d_call: NA
v_call: TRBV7-9
j_call: TRBJ2-7
clone_size: few

cdr3_nt: TGTGCCAGCACCCTAGACAGGGCAGGCTACGAGCAGTACTTC
cdr3_aa: CASTLDRAGYEQYF
d_call: TRBD1
v_call: TRBV7-2
j_call: TRBJ2-7
clone_size: few

cdr3_nt: TGTGCCTGGAGTGAACAGGGAAACACCGGGGAGCTGTTTTTT
cdr3_aa: CAWSEQGNTGELFF
d_call: NA
v_call: TRBV30
j_call: TRBJ2-2
clone_size: few

cdr3_nt: TGTGCCAGCAGCCAAGAAGGGTCCCTTGAAGCTTTCTTT
cdr3_aa: CASSQEGSLEAFF
d_call: NA
v_call: TRBV4-2
j_call: TRBJ1-1
clone_size: NA

cdr3_nt: TGTGCCAGCAGCGTGACAGCAGGGCGGTCCCAAGAGACCCAGTACTTC
cdr3_aa: CASSVTAGRSQETQYF
d_call: NA
v_call: TRBV9
j_call: TRBJ2-5
clone_size: few

cdr3_nt: TGTGCCATCCGAGGCATAGAGGGGACGAATGAGCAGTTCTTC
cdr3_aa: CAIRGIEGTNEQFF
d_call: NA
v_call: TRBV10-3
j_call: TRBJ2-1
clone_size: many

cdr3_nt: TGTGCCATCGGTTCGCACAGCGAGCAGTACTTC
cdr3_aa: CAIGSHSEQYF
d_call: NA
v_call: TRBV10-3
j_call: TRBJ2-7
clone_size: few

cdr3_nt: TGTGCCAGCAGCTTGGGAGGGTCTGGGGCCAACGTCCTGACTTTC
cdr3_aa: CASSLGGSGANVLTF
d_call: NA
v_call: TRBV5-4
j_call: TRBJ2-6
clone_size: NA

cdr3_nt: TGTGCCACCAGCAGGGACAGGGGACCGGTCGGGGAGCTGTTTTTT
cdr3_aa: CATSRDRGPVGELFF
d_call: TRBD1
v_call: TRBV15
j_call: TRBJ2-2
clone_size: NA

cdr3_nt: TGTGCCAGCAGTGAAACCGGGGTGTCCCAGCATTTT
cdr3_aa: CASSETGVSQHF
d_call: NA
v_call: TRBV2
j_call: TRBJ1-5
clone_size: NA

cdr3_nt: TGTGCCAGCAGAGGAAACCTGGGGCAGCCCCAGCATTTT
cdr3_aa: CASRGNLGQPQHF
d_call: NA
v_call: TRBV6-1
j_call: TRBJ1-5
clone_size: few

cdr3_nt: TGCGCCAGCAGTGACCTCCGGGACAGGGGTTTCAATGAGCAGTTCTTC
cdr3_aa: CASSDLRDRGFNEQFF
d_call: TRBD1
v_call: TRBV4-1
j_call: TRBJ2-1
clone_size: few

cdr3_nt: TGTGCCTGGAGGACTAGCGGGGGAGTTTTTTTCGATGAGCAGTTCTTC
cdr3_aa: CAWRTSGGVFFDEQFF
d_call: TRBD2
v_call: TRBV30
j_call: TRBJ2-1
clone_size: NA

cdr3_nt: TGTGCCAGCCGACAGGGGCCGAGCAATCAGCCCCAGCATTTT
cdr3_aa: CASRQGPSNQPQHF
d_call: TRBD1
v_call: TRBV2
j_call: TRBJ1-5
clone_size: few

cdr3_nt: TGTGCCAGCAGCCAAGATGTCCTACACGGGGAAAAACTGTTTTTT
cdr3_aa: CASSQDVLHGEKLFF
d_call: NA
v_call: TRBV4-2
j_call: TRBJ1-4
clone_size: few

cdr3_nt: TGTGCCAGCAGTTACCCCCTGACTAGCGGGTCCTACGAGCAGTACTTC
cdr3_aa: CASSYPLTSGSYEQYF
d_call: TRBD2
v_call: TRBV6-6
j_call: TRBJ2-7
clone_size: NA

cdr3_nt: TGCGCCAGCAGCCAAGATGCGGGGGGCAGGGATACGCAGTATTTT
cdr3_aa: CASSQDAGGRDTQYF
d_call: TRBD2
v_call: TRBV4-3
j_call: TRBJ2-3
clone_size: NA

cdr3_nt: TGTGCCAGCAGCTTACTTTCCTCAACTGGGGGGACCCAGTACTTC
cdr3_aa: CASSLLSSTGGTQYF
d_call: NA
v_call: TRBV7-6
j_call: TRBJ2-5
clone_size: NA

cdr3_nt: TGTGCCAGCAGTTTAGGGGCCTTTTATGGCTACACCTTC
cdr3_aa: CASSLGAFYGYTF
d_call: NA
v_call: TRBV27
j_call: TRBJ1-2
clone_size: NA

cdr3_nt: TGTGCCAGCAGCGTGTTCGGGGGAGCTAAGGAGCCCCAGCATTTT
cdr3_aa: CASSVFGGAKEPQHF
d_call: NA
v_call: TRBV2
j_call: TRBJ1-5
clone_size: few

cdr3_nt: TGTGCCAGCAGTGAGAGGGGCACGACTATGGATGAGCAGTTCTTC
cdr3_aa: CASSERGTTMDEQFF
d_call: NA
v_call: TRBV2
j_call: TRBJ2-1
clone_size: NA

cdr3_nt: TGTGCCAGCAGCGGAGCGGGACCGGACACTTACGAGCAGTACTTC
cdr3_aa: CASSGAGPDTYEQYF
d_call: TRBD2
v_call: TRBV9
j_call: TRBJ2-7
clone_size: NA

cdr3_nt: TGTGCCAGCAGCGAACGGGACTTACAAGAGACCCAGTACTTC
cdr3_aa: CASSERDLQETQYF
d_call: NA
v_call: TRBV7-9
j_call: TRBJ2-5
clone_size: NA

cdr3_nt: TGTGCCAGCTCACCAACCGGACTTTGGGACGAGCAGTACTTC
cdr3_aa: CASSPTGLWDEQYF
d_call: NA
v_call: TRBV18
j_call: TRBJ2-7
clone_size: few

cdr3_nt: TGTGCCAGCAGCTCGACAGGGGTTCGCAATCAGCCCCAGCATTTT
cdr3_aa: CASSSTGVRNQPQHF
d_call: TRBD1
v_call: TRBV7-2
j_call: TRBJ1-5
clone_size: NA

cdr3_nt: TGCGCCAGCAGCCACTATCCCGCGGGGGATGGCTACACCTTC
cdr3_aa: CASSHYPAGDGYTF
d_call: NA
v_call: TRBV4-3
j_call: TRBJ1-2
clone_size: NA

cdr3_nt: TGTGCCAGTAGCTCACAGGGGGCTGACACCGGGGAGCTGTTTTTT
cdr3_aa: CASSSQGADTGELFF
d_call: TRBD1
v_call: TRBV19
j_call: TRBJ2-2
clone_size: few

cdr3_nt: TGTGCCAGCAGCCCCCGAGGGGCCTCCTCCGAGCAGTACTTC
cdr3_aa: CASSPRGASSEQYF
d_call: NA
v_call: TRBV7-2
j_call: TRBJ2-7
clone_size: NA

cdr3_nt: TGTGCCAGCAGCCAAGCGGGGGGCGGTCAGCCCCAGCATTTT
cdr3_aa: CASSQAGGGQPQHF
d_call: NA
v_call: TRBV7-2
j_call: TRBJ1-5
clone_size: few

cdr3_nt: TGTGCCACCAGCCAGCGTTGGGGGACCCAGTACTTC
cdr3_aa: CATSQRWGTQYF
d_call: NA
v_call: TRBV15
j_call: TRBJ2-5
clone_size: NA

cdr3_nt: TGCAGCGTCGCTGGTGGAATAGGCAATGAGCAGTTCTTC
cdr3_aa: CSVAGGIGNEQFF
d_call: NA
v_call: TRBV29-1
j_call: TRBJ2-1
clone_size: NA

cdr3_nt: TGTGCCAGCAGCGAGGGCCCTGTAGGGCGCCTCGCCTACGAGCAGTACTTC
cdr3_aa: CASSEGPVGRLAYEQYF
d_call: NA
v_call: TRBV9
j_call: TRBJ2-7
clone_size: NA

cdr3_nt: TGCGCCAGCAGCTTGGTCCCCAAGACAGATACGCAGTATTTT
cdr3_aa: CASSLVPKTDTQYF
d_call: NA
v_call: TRBV5-1
j_call: TRBJ2-3
clone_size: few

cdr3_nt: TGTGCCAGCAGCTTAAATAGAGACTACGAGCAGTACTTC
cdr3_aa: CASSLNRDYEQYF
d_call: NA
v_call: TRBV7-2
j_call: TRBJ2-7
clone_size: few

cdr3_nt: TGTGCCAGCAGCTTATCTCAGCCGGGGGAGACAGGAAATGAGCAGTTCTTC
cdr3_aa: CASSLSQPGETGNEQFF
d_call: NA
v_call: TRBV11-2
j_call: TRBJ2-1
clone_size: NA

cdr3_nt: TGTGCCACCGTGAGGGGGGGTGCCTACAATGAGCAGTTCTTC
cdr3_aa: CATVRGGAYNEQFF
d_call: NA
v_call: TRBV15
j_call: TRBJ2-1
clone_size: few

cdr3_nt: TGCGCCAGCAGCCAAGATATCGGGCAGCCCCAGCATTTT
cdr3_aa: CASSQDIGQPQHF
d_call: NA
v_call: TRBV4-3
j_call: TRBJ1-5
clone_size: NA